The clone carrying this T cell receptor beta chain appeared many times. The sample belongs to a study of metastatic and nonmetastatic thyroid tumors. In the original workflow: The study took CDR3 differences across clinicopathological groups and made a distant-metastasis classifier for papillary thyroid cancer from them. TCRdb ran MiXCR on the PCR reads. The V and J calls come from TCRdb's annotation, not from the publication. Of about 70,000 clones listed, 18% are singletons. The V end was cut by 6 bases, the J end by 6 bases, with 15 bases between. Looked up from germline, CDR1 is MNHNS and CDR2 is SASEGT. This CDR3 comprises 13 residues. The entire patient cohort was treatment-naive prior to thyroid surgery.

The chain employs TRBV6-1 and TRBJ2-7, with D tentatively TRBD1 or TRBD2 (5 bases each). Sequenced material: blood. This clonotype was obtained from a female donor with papillary thyroid cancer or a benign thyroid nodule (not recorded which). Some clones in this sample may be carry-over from other donors' samples. CDR3 bases: TGTGCCAGCAGCCTAGACGAGGGGACCGAGCAGTACTTC. Protein product: CASSLDEGTEQYF.